This T cell receptor beta chain was captured in a study of blood T cell repertoires in COVID-19. Study-level background: Specimens from acute and convalescent COVID-19 originated in the United States, Italy and Spain. The cDNA or gDNA used as material had been derived from T cells, B-cell-depleted T cells, or PBMCs.

Methods used by the authors: Nucleated cell number was recorded as an estimate derived from reference gene primer amplification. Data came from immunoSEQ multiplex PCR; TCRdb stores just in-frame clones and leaves some out. The V and J calls and the clone size are those of that table, but D and trimming were determined from the DNA. This repertoire shows roughly 83,000 clones, approximately 86% found once; its top ten account for about 7.8%. This clone was detected only a few times. V dropped 7 bases and J dropped 4 bases, with 16 bases sitting between them. Per the germline V gene, CDR1 is MNHEY and CDR2 is SVGAGI. This CDR3 has 14 amino acids.

The V call is TRBV6-5, the J call TRBJ1-1; possible D gene TRBD1, 6 bases. The clonotype was recovered from a man older than 75 with active or convalescent COVID-19. The sequencing sample was made of peripheral blood. The DNA for the CDR3 is TGTGCCAGCATCTGGGGACAAGGGAGCACTGAAGCTTTCTTT. Translating it yields CASIWGQGSTEAFF.